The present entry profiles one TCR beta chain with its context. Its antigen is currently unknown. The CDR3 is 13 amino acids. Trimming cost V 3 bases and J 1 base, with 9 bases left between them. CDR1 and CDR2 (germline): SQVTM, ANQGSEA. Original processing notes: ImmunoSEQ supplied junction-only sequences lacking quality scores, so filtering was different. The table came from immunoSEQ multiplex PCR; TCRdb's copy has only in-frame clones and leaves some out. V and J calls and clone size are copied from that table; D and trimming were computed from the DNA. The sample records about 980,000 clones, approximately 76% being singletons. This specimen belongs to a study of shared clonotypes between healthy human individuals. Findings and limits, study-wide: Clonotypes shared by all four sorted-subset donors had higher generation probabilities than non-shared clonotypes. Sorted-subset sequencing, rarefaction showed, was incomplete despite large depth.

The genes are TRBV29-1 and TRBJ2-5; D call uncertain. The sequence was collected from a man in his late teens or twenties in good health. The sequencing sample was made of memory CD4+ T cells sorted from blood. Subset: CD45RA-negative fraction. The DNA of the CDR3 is TGCAGCGTTGAGGGGAACGGCCAAGAGACCCAGTACTTC. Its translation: CSVEGNGQETQYF.